The entry that follows covers one T cell receptor beta chain sequence. What it recognizes is unknown. These data originate in a study of T-cell reconstitution after alpha-beta-depleted transplantation in children. Findings of the study overall: Diversity and T-cell counts at one year after transplant derived mostly from new T cells. Diversity of TCRbeta at day 60 was high in some patients, arising from surviving recipient T cells and thymic progenitors. Two months or so post-transplant, alpha-beta T cells reportedly derived from several hundred expanded graft clones.

The TCRbeta library incorporated unique molecular identifiers. In TCRdb, the PCR reads were re-called with MiXCR into one record per CDR3 protein. The repertoire has about 870,000 distinct CDR3 sequences, 15% to 20% of them found once; the top ten carry under 6%. Germline assignment: CDR1 SGHDN and CDR2 FVKESK. V gave up 0 bases and J gave up 10 bases, with 7 bases separating them. This CDR3 has 12 residues. This receptor was obtained from a male patient younger than 18 who had a stem cell transplant for acute lymphoblastic leukemia, so the T cells may come from the graft donor. The specimen was PBMCs, mostly from graft donor cells, collected 360 days after TCRalphabeta/CD19-depleted stem cell transplant. The rearrangement links TRBV14 to TRBJ2-1; no clear D. CDR3 coding DNA: TGTGCCAGCAGCCAAGAATTGGGGGAGCAGTTCTTC. Translating it yields CASSQELGEQFF.